The clone carrying this T cell receptor (beta chain) was seen a single time. Its antigen is not identified. The table came from immunoSEQ multiplex PCR; TCRdb's copy has only in-frame clones and leaves some out. The sample holds 130,000 or so clones, approximately 93% seen once. This sample is drawn from a study of T cell responses to AZD1222 COVID-19 vaccine. Study-level results: Nearly half of the spike-specific TCRs reportedly recognize variant regions that carry no mutations. Researchers report vaccine-associated CD4 TCRs spanning spike, with dominance at 160-218 and 743-854. White British donors predominated, females outnumbered males, and clonal diversity was possibly underestimated. Researchers took repertoire samples only after the peak T cell response had come.

CDR1 is SGHNT, CDR2 YENEEA, per germline. V lost 1 base and J lost 7, with 13 bases in between. The CDR3 extends over 14 amino acids. The clonotype originates from an adult in good health. The input for sequencing was peripheral blood, taken on day 0 of AZD1222 vaccination. This rearrangement joins TRBV11-3 to TRBJ1-2, with D perhaps TRBD1 (5 bases). The CDR3 nucleotides read TGTGCCAGCAGCTTAGTAAGGGGAGAGTGTGGCTACACCTTC. It codes for CASSLVRGECGYTF.